Below, 29 T cell receptor beta chains from the same sample are listed, as sequenced in a study of blood T cell repertoires in COVID-19. Profiled with immunoSEQ multiplex PCR; TCRdb holds only in-frame clones, not every one. The data hold under 85,000 clones, with roughly 85% observed a single time. The sequenced sample consisted of peripheral blood. The receptors were gathered from a man older than 75 with acute or convalescent COVID-19.

This clone was detected only a few times. The V call is TRBV21-1, the J call TRBJ2-3; TRBD2, the table's D call, lacks a check against the DNA. TRBV21-1 is a known pseudogene. The CDR3 extends over 18 amino acids. CDR3 sequence (DNA): TGTGCCAGCAGCAAAGGGGGGGTTCGGCTAGCGGTAACAGATACGCAGTATTTT. Protein: CASSKGGVRLAVTDTQYF.

The CDR3 coding sequence is TGTGCCAGCAGTCCATTTAGCGGGGCGAACACCGGGGAGCTGTTTTTT. Its protein product is CASSPFSGANTGELFF. The chain carries TRBV6-4 and TRBJ2-2; TRBD2 agrees at 8 bases. The CDR3 extends over 16 amino acids. The V and J ends lost 5 bases and 0 bases, in that order; junction bases with no gene match: 5. CDR1 MRHNA and CDR2 SNTAGT come from the germline V gene.

The rearrangement uses TRBV28 and TRBJ1-1, with TRBD1 as a possible D gene (5 bases). The germline CDR1 and CDR2 sequences are MDHEN and SYDVKM. Trimming pared 2 bases from V and 5 bases from J, leaving 12 bases between. The CDR3 extends over 14 amino acids. CDR3 sequence reads: CASSLHGARTEAFF. CDR3 bases: TGTGCCAGCAGTTTACATGGGGCGAGAACTGAAGCTTTCTTT.

This chain connects TRBV5-1 to TRBJ2-3, with no clear D. Between the trimmed V and J ends, which lost 1 base and 4 bases, there was a span of 13 bases. Germline assignment: CDR1 SGHRS and CDR2 YFSETQ. The CDR3 loop spans 15 amino acids. The CDR3 spells CASSLMSAVADTQYF. The CDR3, as DNA: TGCGCCAGCAGCTTGATGTCGGCGGTGGCAGATACGCAGTATTTT.

The J gene is TRBJ2-6, the V gene TRBV28; no reliable D call. Germline V CDR1 and CDR2: MDHEN, SYDVKM. Trimming removed 2 bases at V and 0 bases at J, with 5 bases between. The CDR3 spans 15 residues. For the CDR3, the DNA is TGTGCCAGCAGTTTAGTCCTCTCTGGGGCCAACGTCCTGACTTTC. This translates into CASSLVLSGANVLTF. The full variable domain, in which reference TRBV28 and TRBJ2-6 provide the parts outside the CDR3, is DVKVTQSSRYLVKRTGEKVFLECVQDMDHENMFWYRQDPGLGLRLIYFSYDVKMKEKGDIPEGYSVSREKKERFSLILESASTNQTSMYLCASSLVLSGANVLTFGAGSRLTVL.

The rearrangement joins TRBV7-8 to TRBJ2-1; 7 bases fit TRBD2. The CDR3 is 17 amino acids. The ends lost 1 base at V and 4 bases at J; junction bases unmatched: 10. Per the germline V gene, CDR1 is SGHVS and CDR2 is FQNEAQ. The CDR3 DNA reads as TGTGCCAGCAGCTTAGGGGCTAGCGGAGGGATTTACAATGAGCAGTTCTTC. Its protein product is CASSLGASGGIYNEQFF.

The chain couples TRBV7-9 to TRBJ1-4, with a weak D call TRBD1 (6 bases). The ends were cut back, 2 bases at V and 4 bases at J, with 14 bases in the middle. This CDR3 spans 16 amino acids. CDR1 and CDR2 from the germline V gene are SEHNR and FQNEAQ (reference sequence). CDR3 loop: CASSLYLQGVNEKLFF. CDR3 DNA sequence: TGTGCCAGCAGCTTATACCTACAGGGAGTTAATGAAAAACTGTTTTTT.

The chain has TRBV7-2 and TRBJ2-2; D is unresolved. Germline V CDR1 and CDR2: SGHTA, FQGNSA. The CDR3 totals 15 residues. V was pared by 1 base and J by 1 base, with 7 bases between. DNA of the CDR3: TGTGCCAGCAGCTTAGTGGCAGGGAACACCGGGGAGCTGTTTTTT. Its translation: CASSLVAGNTGELFF.

This clone was detected once. The chain has TRBV9 and TRBJ1-1; no clear D. Germline CDR1 is SGDLS and CDR2 is YYNGEE. This CDR3 has 15 amino acids. V dropped 0 bases and J dropped 0 bases, with 9 bases sitting between them. The DNA for the CDR3 is TGTGCCAGCAGCGTAGAGGAGATTATGAACACTGAAGCTTTCTTT. As protein: CASSVEEIMNTEAFF.

The chain combines TRBV10-3 with TRBJ1-2, with D unclear. In germline, CDR1 is ENHRY, CDR2 SYGVKD. This CDR3 has 12 residues. The V gene lost 4 bases and the J gene lost 3 bases, with 6 bases spanning the gap. Here the CDR3 DNA reads TGTGCCATCAGTGTTGAGGACTATGGCTACACCTTC. This encodes CAISVEDYGYTF.

The sample holds a few counts of this clone. This sequence joins TRBV24-1 and TRBJ2-3; D is uncertain. The CDR3 is made up of 12 amino acids. Between the trimmed V and J ends, which lost 5 bases and 4 bases, there was a span of 6 bases. Germline CDR1 and CDR2: KGHDR and SFDVKD. In DNA form, the CDR3 reads TGTGCCACCAGTGTCCGGGCAGATACGCAGTATTTT. Residues: CATSVRADTQYF.

The chain has TRBV9 and TRBJ2-2, with 7 bases aligning to TRBD2. V lost 0 bases and J lost 8; bases outside the gene matches: 10. Germline-derived CDR1 and CDR2 are SGDLS and YYNGEE. This CDR3 has 16 residues. CDR3 coding DNA: TGTGCCAGCAGCGTAGGGGAGGGCCTGGTATGGGGGGAGCTGTTTTTT. Its protein is CASSVGEGLVWGELFF.

The table lists this clone with a few counts. This chain uses TRBV4-2 with TRBJ2-7; maybe TRBD1 (6 bases). The V end was cut by 2 bases, the J end by 2 bases, with 10 bases between. The CDR3 runs 14 residues. The germline V gene encodes CDR1 LGHNA and CDR2 YNFKEQ. The CDR3 loop is CASSQLDSPYEQYF. The DNA for the CDR3 is TGTGCCAGCAGCCAACTGGACAGTCCCTACGAGCAGTACTTC.

This sequence joins TRBV4-1 and TRBJ1-1; D is undetermined. Deletions cut 4 bases from V and 0 bases from J, with 6 bases between. Germline CDR1 and CDR2: MGHRA and YSYEKL. The CDR3 is 13 residues long. CDR3 in DNA: TGCGCCAGCAGCCCCCCAATGAACACTGAAGCTTTCTTT. Encoded protein: CASSPPMNTEAFF.

V usage is TRBV5-1 and J usage is TRBJ1-1; D possibly corresponds to TRBD1 (5 bases). Per the germline V gene, CDR1 is SGHRS and CDR2 is YFSETQ. This CDR3 has 15 amino acids. With 4 bases removed from V and 7 bases from J, the gap between germline ends came to 20 bases. The CDR3: CASSTGRRQQGEAFF. The CDR3 bases are TGCGCCAGCAGCACTGGACGGAGACAGCAGGGTGAAGCTTTCTTT.

The chain links TRBV4-1 to TRBJ2-7; 14 nucleotides align to TRBD2. The CDR3 spans 17 residues. Trimming at V came to 1 base and at J to 3 bases, leaving 5 bases not matched to a gene. Germline lookup yields CDR1 MGHRA and CDR2 YSYEKL. CDR3 DNA sequence: TGCGCCAGCAGCCAAGGGGGACTAGCGGGAGCCCTCTACGAGCAGTACTTC. Translated: CASSQGGLAGALYEQYF.

This clone was detected only once. CDR3 bases: TGCAGTGCTAGTCCAGGGGTCAATCAGCCCCAGCATTTT. Amino acid sequence: CSASPGVNQPQHF. The genes are TRBV20-1 and TRBJ1-5; D is perhaps TRBD1 (6 bases). The CDR3 loop spans 13 amino acids. Germline V gene sequence: CDR1 DFQATT, CDR2 SNEGSKA (reference sequence). Trimming removed 3 bases at V and 3 bases at J, with 9 bases between.

This chain connects TRBV9 to TRBJ2-6; D is possibly TRBD2 (5 bases). This CDR3 is 16 amino acids long. Germline-derived CDR1 and CDR2 are SGDLS and YYNGEE. Trimming shortened V by 2 bases and J by 4 bases, and 13 bases separated the two germline ends. CDR3 bases: TGTGCCAGCAGCGTGGACTCTCAATCGGGGGCCAACGTCCTGACTTTC. Amino acids: CASSVDSQSGANVLTF. Looking up the rest from reference TRBV9 and TRBJ2-6 gives the full variable domain: DSGVTQTPKHLITATGQRVTLRCSPRSGDLSVYWYQQSLDQGLQFLIQYYNGEERAKGNILERFSAQQFPDLHSELNLSSLELGDSALYFCASSVDSQSGANVLTFGAGSRLTVL.

The chain couples TRBV7-2 to TRBJ2-7, with D tentatively TRBD1 (6 bases). The CDR3 consists of 15 residues. CDR1 SGHTA and CDR2 FQGNSA come from the germline V gene. The V and J ends lost 0 bases and 2 bases respectively, with 11 bases between them. CDR3 loop: CASSLAAGQTYEQYF. In nucleotides, the CDR3 is TGTGCCAGCAGCTTAGCGGCAGGACAGACCTACGAGCAGTACTTC.

V usage is TRBV5-1 and J usage is TRBJ1-2, with no clear D. Germline CDR1 is SGHRS and CDR2 is YFSETQ. There are 14 residues in the CDR3. Trimming cost V 5 bases and J 3 bases, with 14 bases left between them. CDR3 region: CASSLVSGDYGYTF. DNA for the CDR3: TGCGCCAGCAGTCTGGTGTCAGGTGACTATGGCTACACCTTC.

Only one count was recorded for this clone. The sample has other DNA sequences that encode this CDR3 too. The chain joins TRBV24-1 to TRBJ2-1; TRBD2 aligns across 13 bases. The junction had 4 bases not matched to a gene; V was cut back by 4 bases and J by 5 bases. In germline, CDR1 is KGHDR, CDR2 SFDVKD. The CDR3 covers 16 residues. The chain's CDR3 is CATSDPGLAGDNEQFF. The CDR3 region has the DNA TGTGCCACCAGTGACCCCGGACTAGCGGGGGACAATGAGCAGTTCTTC.

J is TRBJ2-7 and V is TRBV28; D is undetermined. Germline V gene data show CDR1 as MDHEN and CDR2 as SYDVKM. This CDR3 spans 10 amino acids. Between the trimmed V and J ends, which lost 6 bases and 3 bases, there was a span of 3 bases. CDR3 DNA: TGTGCCAGCAGCCTCTACGAGCAGTACTTC. Translation: CASSLYEQYF.

The V call is TRBV7-2, the J call TRBJ2-5, with 9 bases lining up with TRBD1. The V segment lost 10 bases and the J segment 5 bases; nucleotides outside the gene matches: 14. Germline loops: CDR1 SGHTA, CDR2 FQGNSA. The CDR3 totals 15 residues. The CDR3 region has the DNA TGTGCCAACCAGGACAGGGGAAAGTCGGGGGAGACCCAGTACTTC. This encodes CANQDRGKSGETQYF.

As for this clone: The junction departs from the called germline gene at one end, perhaps through a read error. The rearrangement uses TRBV10-3 and TRBJ1-6; possible D gene TRBD1, 5 bases. Germline CDR1 and CDR2: ENHRY and SYGVKD. This CDR3 is built from 16 residues. The CDR3 nucleotides read TGTGCCATCAATGAGTCAACAGGTTTTTTCAATTCACCCCTCCACTTT. Translating gives CAINESTGFFNSPLHF.

The rearrangement joins TRBV5-1 to TRBJ1-1, with D unresolved. Germline V gives CDR1 SGHRS, CDR2 YFSETQ. Between the trimmed V and J ends, which lost 0 bases and 13 bases, there was a span of 16 bases. The CDR3 runs 13 residues. CDR3 bases: TGCGCCAGCAGCTTGGCCGAGGGCAGGAGGGATTTCTTT. Residues: CASSLAEGRRDFF.

The chain joins TRBV7-8 to TRBJ1-6; TRBD1 matches 7 bases. The trim removed 0 bases at V and 8 bases at J, leaving 4 bases unmatched. This CDR3 contains 15 residues. Germline V lookup: CDR1 SGHVS, CDR2 FQNEAQ. The DNA for the CDR3 is TGTGCCAGCAGCTTAGCGTCAGGGGGGTATTCACCCCTCCACTTT. Translating it yields CASSLASGGYSPLHF.

The V gene is TRBV18, the J gene TRBJ2-1; maybe TRBD2 (6 bases). Per the germline V gene, CDR1 is KGHSH and CDR2 is LQKENI. V lost 3 bases and J 5 bases, leaving 8 bases between the germline ends. This CDR3 is 13 amino acids long. CDR3 protein: CASSPSSDNEQFF. Written as DNA, the CDR3 is TGTGCCAGCTCACCCTCTAGCGACAATGAGCAGTTCTTC.

The chain couples TRBV7-9 to TRBJ1-3; D might be TRBD1 (6 bases). This CDR3 contains 15 residues. Germline CDR1 SEHNR, CDR2 FQNEAQ (reference sequence). V was shortened by 5 bases and J by 3 bases, with 14 bases between the two germline ends. The CDR3: CASSHATGIGNTIYF. The DNA of the CDR3 is TGTGCCAGCAGCCACGCTACAGGGATTGGAAACACCATATATTTT.

The J gene is TRBJ2-7, the V gene TRBV29-1, with TRBD2 matching 8 bases. Looked up from germline, CDR1 is SQVTM and CDR2 is ANQGSEA. The V segment lost 6 bases and the J segment 2 bases; nucleotides outside the gene matches: 6. The CDR3 sequence is 13 residues long. The CDR3 sequence: CSVPGLDAYEQYF. DNA for the CDR3: TGCAGCGTACCGGGACTAGATGCCTACGAGCAGTACTTC.